Listed here are 27 T cell receptor beta chains from one sample, sequenced in a study of blood T cells in healthy people across ages. PCR was performed a second time for 7 to 11 cycles using a sample-barcoded 5' primer and a J-beta primer mix. TCRdb reanalysed the 5' RACE reads using MiXCR and keeps one entry per CDR3 protein. The sample has some 370,000 distinct CDR3 sequences, about 49% seen once. Sequencing was done on a sample of blood. Receptors originate from a man in his sixties in good health.

This clonotype appeared a single time. The chain is built from TRBV27 and TRBJ1-2; D unresolved. The germline V gene has CDR1 MNHEY and CDR2 SMNVEV (reference sequence). The CDR3 totals 13 residues. V lost 0 bases, J lost 5 bases, and 7 bases lay in between. CDR3 sequence (DNA): TGTGCCAGCAGTTTATCCTGGCAGTATGGCTACACCTTC. This gives the protein CASSLSWQYGYTF.

The chain has TRBV7-2 and TRBJ2-3; D is unresolved. Germline CDR1 SGHTA, CDR2 FQGNSA. The CDR3 contains 15 residues. Trimming took off 1 base at V and 3 bases at J, with 11 bases between the two ends. This CDR3 is CASSLVGDRTDTQYF. The CDR3 nucleotides are TGTGCCAGCAGCTTAGTTGGGGATCGGACAGATACGCAGTATTTT. The full variable domain, completed using reference TRBV7-2 and TRBJ2-3, is GAGVSQSPSNKVTEKGKDVELRCDPISGHTALYWYRQSLGQGLEFLIYFQGNSAPDKSGLPSDRFSAERTGGSVSTLTIQRTQQEDSAVYLCASSLVGDRTDTQYFGPGTRLTVL.

The V call is TRBV3-1, the J call TRBJ2-5; D call uncertain. From germline, CDR1 is LGHDT and CDR2 YNNKEL (reference sequence). V was clipped by 2 bases and J by 5 bases, with 12 bases between them. The CDR3 totals 14 residues. Here the CDR3 DNA reads TGTGCCAGCAGCCAACAGGATTTGGCGGAGACCCAGTACTTC. Translated, it gives CASSQQDLAETQYF.

In this sample, this clonotype turned up a few times. The chain uses TRBV7-2 and TRBJ2-3; no definite D call. CDR3 length equals 14 residues. Trimming took 5 bases from V and 1 from J, leaving 10 bases between them. Germline CDR1 is SGHTA and CDR2 is FQGNSA. The CDR3: CASSLTAGTDTQYF. The CDR3 region has the DNA TGTGCCAGCAGCCTAACGGCAGGCACAGATACGCAGTATTTT.

The count of this clonotype is one. The junction shows a germline mismatch at one end, possibly a read error. The V call is TRBV14, the J call TRBJ1-2; no definite D call. The germline V gene encodes CDR1 SGHDN and CDR2 FVKESK. The CDR3 contains 15 residues. The DNA for the CDR3 is TGTGCCAGCAGCCAAGATTACACTGGAAACTATGACTACACCTTC. This codes for CASSQDYTGNYDYTF.

This clonotype was seen a handful of times. The rearrangement links TRBV20-1 to TRBJ2-1; D may be TRBD2 (5 bases). Judging by the DNA end, TRBJ2-7 fits better; the J call may be wrong. Germline V gives CDR1 DFQATT, CDR2 SNEGSKA (reference sequence). CDR3 length: 12 residues. The CDR3, as DNA: TGCAGTGTTAGGACCCGGGAAGGCGAGCAGTACTTC. Protein product: CSVRTREGEQYF.

This rearrangement joins TRBV15 to TRBJ1-2; D perhaps matches TRBD1 (6 bases). V was trimmed by 0 bases and J by 9 bases, leaving 20 bases between them. The germline V gene encodes CDR1 LNHNV and CDR2 YYDKDF (reference sequence). The CDR3 is 16 residues long. In DNA form, the CDR3 reads TGTGCCACCAGCAGAGATCTAAGAAAGGGGGGCCGGAGCTACACCTTC. It specifies CATSRDLRKGGRSYTF.

This clonotype has just a few counts. The chain uses TRBV11-2 and TRBJ2-2; the D gene is possibly TRBD2 (5 bases). Per germline, CDR1 SGHAT and CDR2 FQNNGV. The CDR3 extends over 17 amino acids. V was clipped by 2 bases and J by 8 bases, with 21 bases between them. The CDR3 is CASSLMGIALGGGELFF. The CDR3 nucleotides are TGTGCCAGCAGCTTAATGGGGATCGCATTAGGCGGGGGGGAGCTGTTTTTT.

This rearrangement joins TRBV27 to TRBJ2-5; weak D call: TRBD1 (6 bases). Trimming shortened V by 3 bases and J by 5 bases, and 22 bases separated the two germline ends. Germline CDR1 reads MNHEY; CDR2 reads SMNVEV (reference sequence). This CDR3 region has 17 residues. Here the CDR3 DNA reads TGTGCCAGCAGTTTTCCCCTCCGGGACACTCCATGGGAGACCCAGTACTTC. Translating gives CASSFPLRDTPWETQYF.

About this clonotype itself: A much larger clone lies one base from this, so it may be a read error. The V gene is TRBV7-2, the J gene TRBJ2-1; no clear D gene. Germline CDR1 and CDR2: SGHTA and FQGNSA. This CDR3 is 16 amino acids long. CDR3 amino acids: CAGSLLRMSSYNEQFF. CDR3 bases: TGTGCCGGCAGCTTATTGCGGATGAGCTCCTACAATGAGCAGTTCTTC.

CDR3 region: CATSIRGTDTQYF. CDR3 in DNA: TGTGCCACCAGCATCAGGGGCACAGATACGCAGTATTTT. This chain connects TRBV15 to TRBJ2-3; possibly TRBD1 for D (5 bases). Germline V gene data show CDR1 as LNHNV and CDR2 as YYDKDF (reference sequence). The CDR3 extends over 13 amino acids. Trimming stripped 4 bases from V and 1 base from J, with 6 bases between.

The sample holds a few counts of this clonotype. The chain carries TRBV27 and TRBJ1-1; no clear D gene. Deletions cut 5 bases from V and 1 base from J, with 20 bases between. This CDR3 is 17 amino acids long. Germline V lookup: CDR1 MNHEY, CDR2 SMNVEV (reference sequence). The CDR3 nucleotides are TGTGCCAGCAGTCCACACGGCAGGCCAAGGGAGAACACTGAAGCTTTCTTT. This gives the protein CASSPHGRPRENTEAFF.

The chain employs TRBV5-1 and TRBJ1-1, with D tentatively TRBD1 (6 bases). V lost 1 base and J lost 6, with 16 bases in between. The CDR3 runs 15 residues. CDR1 is SGHRS and CDR2 is YFSETQ in the germline V gene. The CDR3 region is CASSLIPQGGSEAFF. DNA of the CDR3: TGCGCCAGCAGCTTGATACCACAGGGCGGCTCTGAAGCTTTCTTT.

This rearrangement joins TRBV4-1 to TRBJ1-2; D ambiguous. V gave up 0 bases and J gave up 8 bases, with 13 bases separating them. The germline CDR1 and CDR2 sequences are MGHRA and YSYEKL. This CDR3 is built from 14 residues. The CDR3 coding sequence is TGCGCCAGCAGCCAAGAGACGGCTTTTGGGGGCTACACCTTC. It codes for CASSQETAFGGYTF.

This clonotype has more than one count but fewer than ten. The V gene is TRBV6-2 or TRBV6-3, the J gene TRBJ2-3; either TRBD1 or TRBD2 may fit D (5 bases each). Trimming shortened V by 6 bases and J by 4 bases, and 8 bases separated the two germline ends. Germline CDR1 MNHEY, CDR2 SVGEGT. This CDR3 comprises 12 residues. CDR3 amino acids: CASSGAPDTQYF. CDR3 sequence (DNA): TGTGCCAGCAGCGGGGCACCAGATACGCAGTATTTT.

This clonotype was observed a few times. This chain links TRBV6-6 with TRBJ2-3; TRBD2 agrees at 7 bases. From germline, CDR1 is MNHNY and CDR2 SVGAGI (reference sequence). The V and J ends lost 2 bases and 0 bases, in that order; junction bases with no gene match: 8. The CDR3 consists of 17 residues. DNA for the CDR3: TGTGCCAGCAGTTACCCCTCCGTGGGAGGGAGCACAGATACGCAGTATTTT. Encoded protein: CASSYPSVGGSTDTQYF.

For this clonotype: A much bigger clone sits one base away, suggesting this may be a read error. V usage is TRBV20-1 and J usage is TRBJ1-2, with D unresolved. Per germline, CDR1 DFQATT and CDR2 SNEGSKA (reference sequence). CDR3 length equals 15 residues. The CDR3 DNA reads TGCAGTGCCGCTACTGGTGCGGACCTCTCGTATGACTACACCTTC. It translates to CSAATGADLSYDYTF.

This clonotype was seen just once. CDR3 protein: CSTEDSAGGINEQFF. The CDR3 coding sequence is TGCAGCACTGAGGACTCAGCGGGGGGAATCAATGAGCAGTTCTTC. This chain connects TRBV29-1 to TRBJ2-1; 9 bases are a match to TRBD2. The J segment lost 6 bases and the V segment lost 8 bases, leaving 14 bases of the junction unmatched. The CDR3 runs 15 residues. Per the germline V gene, CDR1 is SQVTM and CDR2 is ANQGSEA.

Only a few counts were recorded for this clonotype. The genes are TRBV25-1 and TRBJ2-7; TRBD2 matches 9 bases. The germline V gene has CDR1 MGHDK and CDR2 SYGVNS. The CDR3 is made up of 13 amino acids. Trimming at V came to 8 bases and at J to 0 bases, leaving 2 bases not matched to a gene. CDR3: CASGSGGSYEQYF. CDR3 DNA sequence: TGTGCCAGCGGTAGCGGGGGCTCCTACGAGCAGTACTTC.

The CDR3: CASSMRGSAWGGYTF. The CDR3 region has the DNA TGTGCCAGCAGCATGAGGGGGTCCGCTTGGGGTGGCTACACCTTC. The chain uses TRBV21-1 and TRBJ1-2; the D call TRBD1 from the table was never checked on the DNA. TRBV21-1 is a known pseudogene. The CDR3 runs 15 residues.

Regarding this clonotype: This may be a read error, as it is one base from a much larger clone. As DNA, the CDR3 is TGTGCCAGCAGCCGGATCGGATGGGGCCCAAATGAGCAGTTCTTC. It encodes CASSRIGWGPNEQFF. The V call is TRBV4-2, the J call TRBJ2-1, with D possibly matching TRBD1 (5 bases). The V end lost 4 bases, the J end lost 7 bases, and 17 bases lay between the germline ends. Germline V gene sequence: CDR1 LGHNA, CDR2 YNFKEQ. The CDR3 is 15 residues long.

V gene TRBV10-3 combines with J gene TRBJ2-7, with 10 bases aligning to TRBD1. The germline gives CDR1 ENHRY, CDR2 SYGVKD. The J segment lost 4 bases and the V segment lost 0 bases, leaving 15 bases of the junction unmatched. This CDR3 has 19 residues. The CDR3 loop is CAISESGTGVAPLGYEQYF. CDR3 DNA: TGTGCCATCAGTGAGTCTGGGACAGGGGTCGCCCCGTTGGGATACGAGCAGTACTTC.

Notes on this clonotype: A much larger clone lies one base from this, so it may be a read error. V gene TRBV3-1 combines with J gene TRBJ2-3; D may be TRBD1 (5 bases). V lost 5 bases and J 8 bases, leaving 17 bases between the germline ends. Germline V gives CDR1 LGHDT, CDR2 YNNKEL (reference sequence). The CDR3 contains 14 residues. The CDR3 nucleotides read TGTGCCAGCAGCGTCCGGACATCGGGTAGTACGCAGTATTTT. It is translated as CASSVRTSGSTQYF.

The V call is TRBV29-1, the J call TRBJ1-2, with D possibly TRBD1 on 6 matching bases. The CDR3 covers 13 residues. V was clipped by 4 bases and J by 8 bases, with 17 bases between them. The germline CDR1 and CDR2 sequences are SQVTM and ANQGSEA. The CDR3 nucleotides are TGCAGCGTTGGTGGGGGGGCCGGTGGAGGCTACACCTTC. Protein: CSVGGGAGGGYTF. The variable domain in full, completed from reference TRBV29-1 and TRBJ1-2, reads SAVISQKPSRDICQRGTSLTIQCQVDSQVTMMFWYRQQPGQSLTLIATANQGSEATYESGFVIDKFPISRPNLTFSTLTVSNMSPEDSSIYLCSVGGGAGGGYTFGSGTRLTVV.

This chain joins TRBV7-6 and TRBJ2-7; D remains ambiguous. V was pared by 0 bases and J by 3 bases, with 15 bases between. Germline values: CDR1 SGHVS, CDR2 FNYEAQ. There are 16 residues in the CDR3. CDR3 in amino acids: CASSLAPQAAYYEQYF. DNA of the CDR3: TGTGCCAGCAGCTTAGCCCCCCAGGCAGCCTACTACGAGCAGTACTTC.

This clonotype was detected a few times. The rearrangement joins TRBV7-2 to TRBJ2-7, with 9 bases aligning to TRBD2. This CDR3 is built from 14 residues. Germline-derived CDR1 and CDR2 are SGHTA and FQGNSA. V lost 8 bases to trimming and J lost 5 bases; unmatched junction nucleotides: 10. DNA of the CDR3: TGTGCCAGCCAGAGTAGCGGGAGAGGGGACGAGCAGTACTTC. This sequence encodes CASQSSGRGDEQYF.

This chain uses TRBV5-1 with TRBJ2-1; 8 bases are shared with TRBD1. Germline V gene lookup returns CDR1 SGHRS and CDR2 YFSETQ. The junction had 5 bases not matched to a gene; V was cut back by 4 bases and J by 8 bases. The CDR3 has 13 amino acids. CDR3 amino acids: CASSRQGSDEQFF. The CDR3 DNA reads as TGCGCCAGCAGCCGACAGGGGTCAGATGAGCAGTTCTTC.